This T cell receptor beta chain was sequenced during a study of cytomegalovirus exposure and HLA in healthy donors. V lost 8 bases to trimming and J lost 4 bases, with 8 bases between them. Germline assignment: CDR1 SNHLY and CDR2 FYNNEI. CDR3 length equals 11 residues. In the case of this clone: What it binds is unknown.

The primer mix had 60 Vbeta and 13 Jbeta primers. The repertoire was sequenced with immunoSEQ multiplex PCR; TCRdb's copy has only in-frame clones and lacks some. There are some 120,000 clones in the sample; roughly 80% occur only once, and about 1.8% lies in the top ten. Study observations and caveats: Earlier analysis looked at TCR beta V segments, and most were productive about 87% or about 30% of the time. HLA alleles showed associations with 15,000 to 20,000 TCR beta sequences in a later analysis, at a 0.05 false discovery rate.

The sequence was collected from a man aged 18-30 years in good health and CMV-seronegative. The material sequenced was PBMCs. The chain couples TRBV2 to TRBJ1-2; the D gene is possibly TRBD1 (5 bases). The chain's CDR3 is CASLGGYGYTF. As DNA, the CDR3 is TGTGCCAGCCTCGGGGGCTATGGCTACACCTTC. The variable domain in full, completed from reference TRBV2 and TRBJ1-2, reads EPEVTQTPSHQVTQMGQEVILRCVPISNHLYFYWYRQILGQKVEFLVSFYNNEISEKSEIFDDQFSVERPDGSNFTLKIRSTKLEDSAMYFCASLGGYGYTFGSGTRLTVV.